These T cell receptor beta chains were read from a single sample in a study of metastatic and nonmetastatic thyroid tumors. TCRdb reprocessed the PCR reads using MiXCR. The sample holds tens of thousands of clones, 3.5% to 5% seen once. Sequenced material: blood. The receptor set was obtained from a female donor with papillary thyroid cancer or a benign thyroid nodule (not recorded which). Some clones in this sample may be carry-over from other donors' samples. CDR3s include the opening cysteine and the closing phenylalanine or tryptophan. D genes are given only for firm matches. Some rows mark clone size as missing; the rest say once, few, many or name a class of expanded clone.

>TRBD2|few|TRBJ2-5|TRBV7-9
CASSSGRGQETQYF
TGTGCCAGCAGCTCGGGGAGGGGTCAAGAGACCCAGTACTTC
>-|-|TRBJ2-7|TRBV20-1
CSANKRSDTYEQYF
TGCAGTGCTAATAAGCGGAGCGATACATACGAGCAGTACTTC
>-|-|TRBJ1-2|TRBV27
CASSSRISGDWGYGYTF
TGTGCCAGCAGTTCGCGAATCAGCGGCGACTGGGGCTATGGCTACACCTTC
>-|-|TRBJ2-1|TRBV27
CASSQNLGNEQFF
TGTGCCAGCAGCCAAAATCTAGGAAATGAGCAGTTCTTC
>-|-|TRBJ1-2|TRBV15
CANSMDPNSGYTF
TGTGCCAACAGCATGGACCCTAACTCTGGATACACCTTC
>-|few|TRBJ2-1|TRBV6-5
CASSYPSWRDNEQFF
TGTGCCAGCAGTTACCCATCTTGGCGCGACAATGAGCAGTTCTTC
>-|many|TRBJ1-1|TRBV9
CASSVANGGTEAFF
TGTGCCAGCAGCGTAGCAAACGGGGGCACTGAAGCTTTCTTT
>-|few|TRBJ2-2|TRBV28
CASSPMTDLTGELFF
TGTGCCAGCAGTCCCATGACAGACCTAACCGGGGAGCTGTTTTTT
>TRBD2|-|TRBJ2-1|TRBV20-1
CSARGGSGSPFF
TGCAGTGCTAGAGGGGGTAGCGGGAGCCCGTTCTTC
>TRBD2|few|TRBJ2-7|TRBV15
CATSRGSGRAYEQYF
TGTGCCACCAGCAGAGGTAGCGGGAGGGCCTACGAGCAGTACTTC
>-|many|TRBJ2-4|TRBV9
CASSPHLGQGPQYF
TGTGCCAGCAGCCCACATTTAGGACAAGGTCCTCAGTACTTC
>TRBD1|many|TRBJ2-1|TRBV3-1
CASSHWDRKSNEQFF
TGTGCCAGCAGCCACTGGGACAGAAAATCCAATGAGCAGTTCTTC
>-|-|TRBJ1-1|TRBV6-1
CASIRGRNTEAFF
TGTGCCAGCATCCGGGGGCGGAACACTGAAGCTTTCTTT
>-|few|TRBJ2-7|TRBV6-1
CASSEAGVGEQYF
TGTGCCAGCAGTGAGGCAGGGGTTGGGGAGCAGTACTTC
>TRBD2|few|TRBJ2-2|TRBV15
CATSRGGTSGNTRELFF
TGTGCCACCAGCAGAGGGGGGACTAGCGGGAACACCCGGGAGTTGTTTTTT
>-|medium-sized|TRBJ1-3|TRBV15
CATSNRGEGNTIYF
TGTGCCACCAGTAATCGGGGCGAGGGAAACACCATATATTTT
>TRBD2|-|TRBJ2-7|TRBV20-1
CSSLADSYEQYF
TGCAGTAGTCTAGCGGACTCCTACGAGCAGTACTTC
>-|few|TRBJ2-3|TRBV28
CASRGAAQYTDTQYF
TGTGCCAGTAGGGGGGCCGCACAGTACACAGATACGCAGTATTTT
>-|few|TRBJ1-2|TRBV20-1
CSAARTGKYGYTF
TGCAGTGCAGCGCGGACGGGAAAATATGGCTACACCTTC
>-|many|TRBJ2-1|TRBV6-1
CASSEAGHNEQFF
TGTGCCAGCAGTGAAGCTGGTCACAATGAGCAGTTCTTC
>-|medium-sized|TRBJ2-1|TRBV20-1
CSARGGRGSYNEQFF
TGCAGTGCTAGAGGGGGAAGGGGATCCTACAATGAGCAGTTCTTC
>TRBD1|few|TRBJ1-2|TRBV11-2
CASSLVWTGDGYTF
TGTGCCAGCAGCTTAGTCTGGACAGGGGATGGCTACACCTTC
>-|-|TRBJ1-6|TRBV24-1
CATSEGRRPNSPLHF
TGTGCCACCAGCGAGGGACGGCGCCCTAATTCACCCCTCCACTTT